The entry that follows covers one T cell receptor (beta chain) sequence. The antigen is not known. The sample originates from a study of response to subunit inactivated influenza vaccine. Study-level results: After each seasonal influenza vaccination, few new T cells are recruited, the authors suggested.

TCRdb analysed the RT-PCR reads with MiXCR anew, one entry per CDR3 protein. The data hold under 800,000 distinct CDR3 sequences, with about 15% observed a single time. From germline, CDR1 is LNHDA and CDR2 SQIVND (reference sequence). J gave up 8 bases and V 8 bases, and 7 bases lay outside the gene matches. The CDR3 has 12 amino acids. This TCR derives from a man between 45 and 60 years old who received an inactivated influenza vaccine. This specimen was PBMCs from blood, taken 14 days before vaccination. This chain joins TRBV19 and TRBJ1-2, with TRBD1 matching over 8 bases. Here the CDR3 DNA reads TGTGCCAGTGCCTGGACAGGGCGCGGCTACACCTTC. It translates to CASAWTGRGYTF.